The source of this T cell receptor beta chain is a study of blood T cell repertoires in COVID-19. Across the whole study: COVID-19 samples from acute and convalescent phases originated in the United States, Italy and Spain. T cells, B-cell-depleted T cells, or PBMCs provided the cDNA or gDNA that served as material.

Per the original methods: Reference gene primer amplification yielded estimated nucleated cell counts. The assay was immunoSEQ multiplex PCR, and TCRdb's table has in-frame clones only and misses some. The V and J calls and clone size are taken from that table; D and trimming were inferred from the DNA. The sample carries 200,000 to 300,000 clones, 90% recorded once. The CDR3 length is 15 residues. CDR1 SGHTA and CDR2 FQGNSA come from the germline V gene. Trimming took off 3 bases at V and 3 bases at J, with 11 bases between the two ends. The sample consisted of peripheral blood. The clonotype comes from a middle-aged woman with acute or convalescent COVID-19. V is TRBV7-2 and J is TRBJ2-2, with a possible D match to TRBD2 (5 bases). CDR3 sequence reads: CASSLATTDTGELFF. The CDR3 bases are TGTGCCAGCAGCTTGGCGACTACCGACACCGGGGAGCTGTTTTTT.